The 17 T cell receptor beta chains listed next were all sequenced from one sample in a study of Graves' ophthalmopathy and Graves' hyperthyroidism. Amplification of the TCR beta CDR3 regions used RNA transcripts (as template). Following a first-round RT-PCR that used HTBI primers, a second-round multiplex PCR was carried out. TCRdb recomputed calls from the multiplex PCR reads with MiXCR, one row per CDR3 protein. The sample has about 740,000 distinct CDR3 sequences, 40% seen once. The sample comprised peripheral blood. Receptors were obtained from an adult man with Graves' ophthalmopathy.

The chain uses TRBV6-6 and TRBJ2-5, with 8 positions matching TRBD1. The CDR3 totals 14 residues. V shed 6 bases and J 6 bases; nucleotides not matched to a gene: 9. Germline V gives CDR1 MNHNY, CDR2 SVGAGI (reference sequence). CDR3 amino acids: CASSTDGQGKTQYF. CDR3 coding DNA: TGTGCCAGCAGCACCGACGGACAGGGTAAGACCCAGTACTTC.

Only a few counts were recorded for this clonotype. The chain links TRBV7-9 to TRBJ2-2, with 9 bases aligning to TRBD2. CDR3 length: 17 amino acids. After removal of 3 bases from V and 0 bases from J, the junction contained 5 bases not matched to a gene. Germline assignment: CDR1 SEHNR and CDR2 FQNEAQ (reference sequence). CDR3 loop: CASSLVSSGANTGELFF. The CDR3 region has the DNA TGTGCCAGCAGCTTGGTATCTAGCGGGGCGAACACCGGGGAGCTGTTTTTT.

As regards this clonotype: A read error may produce the germline difference seen at one junction end. This sequence joins TRBV19 and TRBJ2-3; TRBD2 matches at 8 bases. The CDR3 consists of 17 residues. In germline, CDR1 is LNHDA, CDR2 SQIVND (reference sequence). The CDR3 spells CASSIKKAGVSTDTQYF. CDR3 coding DNA: TGTGCCAGTAGTATAAAGAAAGCGGGAGTCAGCACAGATACACAGTATTTT.

As concerns this clonotype: The conserved phenylalanine or tryptophan normally closing the CDR3 is absent here, so this likely arose from a read error. The DNA is omitted, as the CDR3 cannot be located on it reliably, and the CDR3 follows TCRdb's listing. The V and J genes are TRBV10-2 and TRBJ1-1; the table's D gene call, TRBD1, was not cross checked with the DNA. With termini counted, the CDR3 has 10 amino acids. Germline V gene lookup returns CDR1 WSHSY and CDR2 SAAADI. The CDR3 sequence is CASGRTGTNY.

A note on this clonotype: A much larger clone is a single base away; this may be a read error. The CDR3 carries no conserved terminal phenylalanine or tryptophan, so it likely arises from a read error. This chain connects TRBV19 to TRBJ1-2, with D possibly TRBD1 on 5 matching bases. Trimming shortened V by 11 bases and J by 2 bases, and 12 bases separated the two germline ends. The CDR3 is made up of 12 amino acids. CDR1 is LNHDA, CDR2 SQIVND, per germline (reference sequence). CDR3 nucleotides: TGTGCCTCTCAGGGAGTGAACTATGGCTACACCTTG. It is translated as CASQGVNYGYTL.

As concerns this clonotype: One end of the junction varies from germline; a read error may be responsible. The CDR3 reads CGSSSYEGVGYTF. The CDR3 DNA is TGTGGCAGCAGTTCCTACGAGGGGGTAGGCTACACCTTC. V is TRBV6-5 and J is TRBJ1-2; tentatively, D is TRBD1 (6 bases). The CDR3 has 13 residues. Germline V CDR1 and CDR2: MNHEY, SVGAGI.

This clonotype was observed at least ten times. This chain uses TRBV10-3 with TRBJ1-5, with TRBD1 identical over 9 bases. V shed 8 bases, J shed 5 bases, and the junction held 4 bases outside the gene matches. CDR1 ENHRY and CDR2 SYGVKD come from the germline V gene. The CDR3 totals 13 residues. As DNA, the CDR3 is TGTGCCATCGGGGACAGGGATGATCAGCCCCAGCATTTT. Its protein product is CAIGDRDDQPQHF.

This clonotype was seen at least ten times. The chain recombines TRBV10-3 with TRBJ1-3; TRBD1 matches at 7 bases. In germline, CDR1 is ENHRY, CDR2 SYGVKD. The J segment lost 0 bases and the V segment lost 10 bases, leaving 9 bases of the junction unmatched. The CDR3 totals 15 residues. The CDR3 loop is CATQQGPVSGNTIYF. The CDR3 DNA is TGTGCCACCCAACAGGGGCCCGTCTCTGGAAACACCATATATTTT.

The table lists this clonotype with a count of one. One end of the junction varies from germline; a read error may be responsible. This chain connects TRBV14 to TRBJ1-2, with D unresolved. Germline V lookup: CDR1 SGHDN, CDR2 FVKESK. The length of the CDR3 is 14 residues. CDR3 in amino acids: CASSHVVSNYGCTF. For the CDR3, the DNA is TGTGCCAGCAGCCATGTAGTGTCTAACTATGGCTGCACCTTC. Complete variable domain (other parts from reference TRBV14 and TRBJ1-2): EAGVTQFPSHSVIEKGQTVTLRCDPISGHDNLYWYRRVMGKEIKFLLHFVKESKQDESGMPNNRFLAERTGGTYSTLKVQPAELEDSGVYFCASSHVVSNYGCTFGSGTRLTVV.

This clonotype was seen repeatedly, ten times or more. The chain is built from TRBV6-5 and TRBJ2-6; no reliable D call. The V end lost 5 bases, the J end lost 1 base, and 9 bases lay between the germline ends. The CDR3 is 15 amino acids. Germline-derived CDR1 and CDR2 are MNHEY and SVGAGI. The CDR3 is CASSEASSGANVLTF. The DNA for the CDR3 is TGTGCCAGCAGTGAAGCGAGTTCTGGGGCCAACGTCCTGACTTTC.

The genes are TRBV19 and TRBJ1-4, with D possibly being TRBD1 (5 bases). This CDR3 spans 15 amino acids. Germline CDR1 and CDR2: LNHDA and SQIVND (reference sequence). V lost 4 bases and J lost 8, with 17 bases in between. This CDR3 reads CASSKAQGAGEKLFF. DNA of the CDR3: TGTGCCAGTAGTAAGGCCCAAGGGGCTGGGGAAAAACTGTTTTTT.

This sequence joins TRBV11-2 and TRBJ2-7; no definite D call. The CDR3 length is 12 residues. From germline, CDR1 is SGHAT and CDR2 FQNNGV. The V end was cut by 0 bases, the J end by 8 bases, with 8 bases between. Here the CDR3 DNA reads TGTGCCAGCAGCTTAGAAGGGATTAAGCAGTACTTC. Translating it yields CASSLEGIKQYF.

At least ten counts were recorded for this clonotype. The genes are TRBV10-3 and TRBJ2-7, with D tentatively TRBD1 or TRBD2 (6 bases each). Deletions cut 8 bases from V and 2 bases from J, with 13 bases between. The length of the CDR3 is 13 residues. CDR1 and CDR2 from the germline V gene are ENHRY and SYGVKD. CDR3 nucleotide sequence: TGTGCCATCGGTAGGGGGGTCCCCTACGAGCAGTACTTC. Its protein is CAIGRGVPYEQYF.

This clonotype turned up a few times. The rearrangement uses TRBV7-3 and TRBJ1-1; no firm D call. Trimming took off 1 base at V and 2 bases at J, with 8 bases between the two ends. The CDR3 has 14 residues. The germline gives CDR1 SGHTA, CDR2 FQGTGA. CDR3 sequence (DNA): TGTGCCAGCAGCTTAATGGGCAGAAACACTGAAGCTTTCTTT. Translating it yields CASSLMGRNTEAFF.

This clonotype was observed at least ten times. This chain links TRBV2 with TRBJ1-4; TRBD1 might be the D (5 bases). Germline lookup yields CDR1 SNHLY and CDR2 FYNNEI. V shed 6 bases and J shed 0 bases, with 14 bases lying between them. The CDR3 has 16 amino acids. The CDR3 DNA follows: TGTGCCAGCAGAGCTCCCCCGACAGCAACTAATGAAAAACTGTTTTTT. Residues: CASRAPPTATNEKLFF.

This clonotype was seen ten or more times. The rearrangement joins TRBV24-1 to TRBJ1-2, with D unresolved. Germline V lookup: CDR1 KGHDR, CDR2 SFDVKD. The CDR3 consists of 14 residues. V was shortened by 4 bases and J by 0 bases, with 8 bases between the two germline ends. The CDR3 reads CATSEVWANYGYTF. The CDR3, as DNA: TGTGCCACCAGTGAGGTCTGGGCTAACTATGGCTACACCTTC.

This chain links TRBV15 with TRBJ1-2, with unresolved D. The CDR3 runs to 13 residues. V shed 10 bases and J shed 1 base, with 13 bases lying between them. Germline V gives CDR1 LNHNV, CDR2 YYDKDF (reference sequence). The CDR3 nucleotides are TGTGCCAGCTCACCGGCGAGTAACTATGGCTACACCTTC. It yields the protein CASSPASNYGYTF.